The clone carrying this TCR beta chain was picked up a small number of times. This specimen comes from a study of cytotoxic CD8 clonotypes in ibrutinib-treated CLL. Repertoires were generated with immunoSEQ multiplex PCR, while TCRdb's copy carries only in-frame clones and drops some. The repertoire consists of roughly 220,000 clones, with 70% to 75% occurring once and the leading ten covering more than 4.5%. Per the germline V gene, CDR1 is SGDLS and CDR2 is YYNGEE. Deletions cut 6 bases from V and 4 bases from J, with 10 bases between. The CDR3 contains 13 residues. The clonotype originates from a human donor with chronic lymphocytic leukemia. V and J are TRBV9 and TRBJ2-2; no clear D. This sample comprised PBMCs, obtained after 12 months of ibrutinib treatment. CDR3 nucleotides: TGTGCCAGCACCCTGGGCATCACCGGGGAGCTGTTTTTT. Its translation is CASTLGITGELFF.